This T cell receptor (beta chain) was retrieved from a study of human thymus T cells. Points from the study as a whole: Thymic repertoires from unrelated individuals overlapped highly, related research reported. Gene usage (both V and J) appeared biased in thymic and blood repertoires.

V lost 1 base and J 8 bases, leaving 8 bases between the germline ends. The V gene's germline CDR1 is LGHNA and CDR2 YSLEER. The CDR3 consists of 12 residues. Profiled with immunoSEQ multiplex PCR; TCRdb holds only in-frame clones, not every one. The sample records roughly 130,000 clones, 90% to 95% being singletons. From resections taken during corrective heart surgery, the thymus tissue was obtained. Donation came from healthy Finnish infants having corrective surgery for congenital heart defects. Details on this clone: The target antigen is unknown.

The chain employs TRBV4-3 and TRBJ1-2; D not certain. The specimen sequenced was thymus tissue. The source is a boy younger than two with a congenital heart defect but otherwise immunologically healthy. The chain's CDR3 is CASSQGRVGYTF. In DNA, the CDR3 is TGCGCCAGCAGCCAAGGTCGGGTGGGCTACACCTTC.